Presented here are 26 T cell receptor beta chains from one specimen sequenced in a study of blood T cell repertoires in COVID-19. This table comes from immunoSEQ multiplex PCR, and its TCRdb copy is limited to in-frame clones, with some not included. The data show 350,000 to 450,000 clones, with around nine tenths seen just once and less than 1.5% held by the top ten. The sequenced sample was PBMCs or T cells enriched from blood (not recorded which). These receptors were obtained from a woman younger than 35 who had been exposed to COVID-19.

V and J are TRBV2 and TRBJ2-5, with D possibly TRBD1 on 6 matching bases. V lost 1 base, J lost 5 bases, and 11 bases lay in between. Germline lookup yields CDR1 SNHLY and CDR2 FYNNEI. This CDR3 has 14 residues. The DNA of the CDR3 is TGTGCCAGCAGTGAAGATCAGGGGTCTGAGACCCAGTACTTC. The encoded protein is CASSEDQGSETQYF.

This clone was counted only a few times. The CDR3 bases are TGTGCCAGCAGCTTCACAGGGGACACTGAAGCTTTCTTT. It specifies CASSFTGDTEAFF. The V and J genes are TRBV27 and TRBJ1-1; 7 positions match TRBD1. CDR1 is MNHEY and CDR2 is SMNVEV in the germline V gene (reference sequence). CDR3 length: 13 amino acids. V lost 6 bases, J lost 3 bases, and 4 bases stayed unmatched.

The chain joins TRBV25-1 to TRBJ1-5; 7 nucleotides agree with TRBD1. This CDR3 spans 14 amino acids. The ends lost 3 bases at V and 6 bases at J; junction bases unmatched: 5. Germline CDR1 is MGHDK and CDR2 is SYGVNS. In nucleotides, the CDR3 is TGTGCCAGCAGTGACGACAGGGTGCTTCAGCCCCAGCATTTT. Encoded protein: CASSDDRVLQPQHF.

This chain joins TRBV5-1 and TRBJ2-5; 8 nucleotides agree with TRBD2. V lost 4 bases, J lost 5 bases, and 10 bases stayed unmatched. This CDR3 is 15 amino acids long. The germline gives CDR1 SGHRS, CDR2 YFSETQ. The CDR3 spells CASSLTGGSLETQYF. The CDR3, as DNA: TGCGCCAGCAGCCTAACGGGGGGGTCCTTGGAGACCCAGTACTTC.

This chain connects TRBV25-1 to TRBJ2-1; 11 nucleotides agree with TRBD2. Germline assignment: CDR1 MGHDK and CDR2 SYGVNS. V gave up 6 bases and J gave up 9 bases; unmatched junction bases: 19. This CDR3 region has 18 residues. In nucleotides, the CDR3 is TGTGCCAGCAGGCCGGGACTAGCGGAGGGGCTCCGCTGGGGTGAGCAGTTCTTC. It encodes CASRPGLAEGLRWGEQFF.

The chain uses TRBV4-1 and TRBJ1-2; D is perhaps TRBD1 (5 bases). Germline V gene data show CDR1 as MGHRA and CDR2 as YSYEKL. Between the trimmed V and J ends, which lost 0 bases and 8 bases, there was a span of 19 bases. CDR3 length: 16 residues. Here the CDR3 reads CASSQDGGLLLRGYTF. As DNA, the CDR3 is TGCGCCAGCAGCCAAGATGGGGGACTCCTATTACGGGGCTACACCTTC.

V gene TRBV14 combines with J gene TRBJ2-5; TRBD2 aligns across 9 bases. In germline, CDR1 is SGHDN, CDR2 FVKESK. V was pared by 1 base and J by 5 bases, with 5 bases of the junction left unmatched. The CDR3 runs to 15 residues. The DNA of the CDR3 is TGTGCCAGCAGCCAAGGTAGCGGGGGCTGGGAGACCCAGTACTTC. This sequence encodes CASSQGSGGWETQYF.

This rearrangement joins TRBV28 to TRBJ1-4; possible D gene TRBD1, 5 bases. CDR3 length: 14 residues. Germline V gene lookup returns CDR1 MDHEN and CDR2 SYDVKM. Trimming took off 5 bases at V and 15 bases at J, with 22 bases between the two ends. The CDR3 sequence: CASSPTAGGKRVFF. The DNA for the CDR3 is TGTGCCAGCAGTCCCACGGCGGGGGGGAAAAGGGTGTTTTTT.

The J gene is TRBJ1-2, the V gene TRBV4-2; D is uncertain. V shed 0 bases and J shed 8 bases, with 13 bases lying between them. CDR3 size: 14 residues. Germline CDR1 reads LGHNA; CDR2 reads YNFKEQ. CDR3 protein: CASSQDGQDNGYTF. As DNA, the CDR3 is TGTGCCAGCAGCCAAGATGGGCAGGATAACGGCTACACCTTC.

The CDR3 coding sequence is TGTGCCAGCAGCGGGGACAGGGGGCCCAATCAGCCCCAGCATTTT. This codes for CASSGDRGPNQPQHF. V gene TRBV2 combines with J gene TRBJ1-5; 12 nucleotides line up with TRBD1. V lost 6 bases to trimming and J lost 3 bases; unmatched junction nucleotides: 3. CDR1 and CDR2 from the germline V gene are SNHLY and FYNNEI. CDR3 length: 15 residues.

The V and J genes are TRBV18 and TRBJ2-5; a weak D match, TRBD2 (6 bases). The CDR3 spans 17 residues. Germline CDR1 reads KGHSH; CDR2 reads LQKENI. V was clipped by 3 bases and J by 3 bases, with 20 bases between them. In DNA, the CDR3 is TGTGCCAGCTCACCTCGGCTAGCGAGAAAGTGGGAAGAGACCCAGTACTTC. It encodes CASSPRLARKWEETQYF.

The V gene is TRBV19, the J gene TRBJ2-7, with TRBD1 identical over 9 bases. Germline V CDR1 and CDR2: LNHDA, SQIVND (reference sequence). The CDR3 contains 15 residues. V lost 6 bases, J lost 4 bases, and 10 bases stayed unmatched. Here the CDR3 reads CASSPGTGSTYEQYF. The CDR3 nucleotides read TGTGCCAGTAGCCCAGGGACAGGGAGTACGTACGAGCAGTACTTC.

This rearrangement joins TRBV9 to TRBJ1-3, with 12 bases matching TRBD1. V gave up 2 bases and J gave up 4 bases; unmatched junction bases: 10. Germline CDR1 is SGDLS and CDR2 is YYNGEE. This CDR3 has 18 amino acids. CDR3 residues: CASSVLAGTGGRGNTIYF. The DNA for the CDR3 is TGTGCCAGCAGCGTCCTTGCCGGGACAGGGGGCCGGGGAAACACCATATATTTT.

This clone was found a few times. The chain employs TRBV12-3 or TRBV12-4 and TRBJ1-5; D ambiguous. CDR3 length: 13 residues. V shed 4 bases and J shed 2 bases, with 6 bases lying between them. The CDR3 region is CASSSAGNQPQHF. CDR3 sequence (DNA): TGTGCCAGCAGTTCCGCAGGCAATCAGCCCCAGCATTTT.

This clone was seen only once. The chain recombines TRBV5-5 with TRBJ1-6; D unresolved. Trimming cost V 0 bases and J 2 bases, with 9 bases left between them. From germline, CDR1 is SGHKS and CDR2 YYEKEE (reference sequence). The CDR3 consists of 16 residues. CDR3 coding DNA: TGTGCCAGCAGCTTGGACCCGGTCGCCTATAATTCACCCCTCCACTTT. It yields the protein CASSLDPVAYNSPLHF.

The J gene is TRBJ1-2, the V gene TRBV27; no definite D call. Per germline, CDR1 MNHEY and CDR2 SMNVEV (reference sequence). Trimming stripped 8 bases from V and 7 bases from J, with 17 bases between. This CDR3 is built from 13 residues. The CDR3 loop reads CASGSDFPGGYTF. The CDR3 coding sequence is TGTGCCAGCGGCTCCGACTTTCCTGGTGGCTACACCTTC.

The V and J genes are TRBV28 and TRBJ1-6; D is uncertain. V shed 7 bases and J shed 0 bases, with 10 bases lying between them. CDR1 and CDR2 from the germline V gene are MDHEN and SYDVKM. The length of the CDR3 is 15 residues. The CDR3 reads CASMTKSSYNSPLHF. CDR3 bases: TGTGCCAGCATGACAAAGAGCTCCTATAATTCACCCCTCCACTTT.

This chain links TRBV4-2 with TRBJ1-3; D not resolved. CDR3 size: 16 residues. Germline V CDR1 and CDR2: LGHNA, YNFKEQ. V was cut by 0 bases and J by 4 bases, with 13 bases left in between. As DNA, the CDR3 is TGTGCCAGCAGCCAAGACCCAGTCATGATGGGAAACACCATATATTTT. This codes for CASSQDPVMMGNTIYF.

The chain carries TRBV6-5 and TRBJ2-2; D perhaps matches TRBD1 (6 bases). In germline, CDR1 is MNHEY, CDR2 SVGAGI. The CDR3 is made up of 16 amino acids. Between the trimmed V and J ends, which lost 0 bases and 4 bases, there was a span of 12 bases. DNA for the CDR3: TGTGCCAGCAGTTACTCGATGGGACAAAGCACCGGGGAGCTGTTTTTT. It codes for CASSYSMGQSTGELFF.

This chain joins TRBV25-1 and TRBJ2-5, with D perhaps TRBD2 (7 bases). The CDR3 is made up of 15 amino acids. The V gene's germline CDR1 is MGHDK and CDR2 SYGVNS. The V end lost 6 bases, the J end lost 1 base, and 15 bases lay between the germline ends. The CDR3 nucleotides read TGTGCCAGCAGCCGCGGGGGCACCGGCCAAGAGACCCAGTACTTC. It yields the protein CASSRGGTGQETQYF. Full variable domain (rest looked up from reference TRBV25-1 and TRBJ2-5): EADIYQTPRYLVIGTGKKITLECSQTMGHDKMYWYQQDPGMELHLIHYSYGVNSTEKGDLSSESTVSRIRTEHFPLTLESARPSHTSQYLCASSRGGTGQETQYFGPGTRLLVL.

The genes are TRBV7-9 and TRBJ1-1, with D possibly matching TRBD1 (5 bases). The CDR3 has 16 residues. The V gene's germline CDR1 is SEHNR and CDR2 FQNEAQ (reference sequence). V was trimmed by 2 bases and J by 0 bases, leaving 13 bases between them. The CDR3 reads CASSLSLAGLNTEAFF. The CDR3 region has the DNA TGTGCCAGCAGCTTATCCTTGGCAGGGTTGAACACTGAAGCTTTCTTT.

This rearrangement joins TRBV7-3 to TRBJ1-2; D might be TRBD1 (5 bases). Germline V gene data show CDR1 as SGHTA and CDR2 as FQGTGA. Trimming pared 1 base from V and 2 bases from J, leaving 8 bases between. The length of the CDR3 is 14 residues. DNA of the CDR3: TGTGCCAGCAGCTTAATTGGGGGGAACTATGGCTACACCTTC. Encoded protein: CASSLIGGNYGYTF. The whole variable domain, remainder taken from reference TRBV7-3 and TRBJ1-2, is GAGVSQTPSNKVTEKGKYVELRCDPISGHTALYWYRQSLGQGPEFLIYFQGTGAADDSGLPNDRFFAVRPEGSVSTLKIQRTERGDSAVYLCASSLIGGNYGYTFGSGTRLTVV.

The CDR3 nucleotides are TGTGCCAGCAGTACTCCAGGTTATAATTCACCCCTCCACTTT. Translating it yields CASSTPGYNSPLHF. V usage is TRBV27 and J usage is TRBJ1-6; D is unresolved. This CDR3 is built from 14 residues. Trimming stripped 5 bases from V and 4 bases from J, with 9 bases between. From germline, CDR1 is MNHEY and CDR2 SMNVEV (reference sequence).

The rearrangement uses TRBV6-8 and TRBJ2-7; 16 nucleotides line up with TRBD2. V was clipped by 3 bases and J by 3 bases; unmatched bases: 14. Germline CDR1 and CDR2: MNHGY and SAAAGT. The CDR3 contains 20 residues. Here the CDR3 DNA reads TGTGCCAGCAGTTATAAGGGAAAAACCGGGACTAGCGGGAGGGGCTACGAGCAGTACTTC. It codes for CASSYKGKTGTSGRGYEQYF.

This CDR3 is CASSPPTGRGRTGELFF. DNA of the CDR3: TGTGCCAGCTCACCACCGACAGGGCGTGGAAGGACCGGGGAGCTGTTTTTT. The chain couples TRBV18 to TRBJ2-2; 7 bases agree with TRBD1. The CDR3 sequence is 17 residues long. The germline CDR1 and CDR2 sequences are KGHSH and LQKENI. Trimming took 0 bases from V and 5 from J; bases not matched to a gene: 9.

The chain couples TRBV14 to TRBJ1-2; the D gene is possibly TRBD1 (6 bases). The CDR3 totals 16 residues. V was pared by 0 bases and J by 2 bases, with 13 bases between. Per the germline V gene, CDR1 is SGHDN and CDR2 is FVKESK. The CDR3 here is CASSQDRRGSNYGYTF. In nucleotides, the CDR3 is TGTGCCAGCAGCCAAGATCGAAGGGGGTCCAACTATGGCTACACCTTC.